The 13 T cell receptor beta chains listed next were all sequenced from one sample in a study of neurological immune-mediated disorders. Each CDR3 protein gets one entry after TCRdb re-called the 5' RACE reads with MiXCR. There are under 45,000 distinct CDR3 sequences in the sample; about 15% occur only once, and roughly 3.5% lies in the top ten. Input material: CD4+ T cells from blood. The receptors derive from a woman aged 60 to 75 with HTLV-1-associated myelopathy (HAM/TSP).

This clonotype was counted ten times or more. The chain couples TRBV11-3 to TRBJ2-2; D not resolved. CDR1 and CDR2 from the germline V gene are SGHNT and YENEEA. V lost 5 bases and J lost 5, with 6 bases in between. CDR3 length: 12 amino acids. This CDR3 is CASSLNTGELFF. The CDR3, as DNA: TGTGCCAGCAGCCTCAATACCGGGGAGCTGTTTTTT.

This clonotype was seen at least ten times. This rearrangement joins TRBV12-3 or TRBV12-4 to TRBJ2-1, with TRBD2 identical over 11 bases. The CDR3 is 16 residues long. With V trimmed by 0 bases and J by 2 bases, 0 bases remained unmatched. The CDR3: CASSLASGGAYNEQFF. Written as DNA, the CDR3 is TGTGCCAGCAGTTTAGCTAGCGGGGGGGCCTACAATGAGCAGTTCTTC.

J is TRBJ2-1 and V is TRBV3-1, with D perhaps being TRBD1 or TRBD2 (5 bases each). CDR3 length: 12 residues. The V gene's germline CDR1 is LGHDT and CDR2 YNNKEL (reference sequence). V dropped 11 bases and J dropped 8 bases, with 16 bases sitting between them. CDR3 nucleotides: TGTGCCGGACACTGCCGGCGGGATGAGCAGTTCTTC. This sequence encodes CAGHCRRDEQFF.

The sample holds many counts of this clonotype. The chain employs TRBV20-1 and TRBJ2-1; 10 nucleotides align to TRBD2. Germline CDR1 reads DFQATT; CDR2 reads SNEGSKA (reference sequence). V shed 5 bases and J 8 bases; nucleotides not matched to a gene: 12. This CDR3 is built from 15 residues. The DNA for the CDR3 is TGCAGTGCTTTAAACAGCGGGGGGGCTTCGGATGAGCAGTTCTTC. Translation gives CSALNSGGASDEQFF.

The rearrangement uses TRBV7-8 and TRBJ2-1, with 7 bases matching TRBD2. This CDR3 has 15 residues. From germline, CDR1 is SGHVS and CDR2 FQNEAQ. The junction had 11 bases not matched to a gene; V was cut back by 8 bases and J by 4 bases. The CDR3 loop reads CASGSGGSSYNEQFF. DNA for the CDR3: TGTGCCAGCGGCTCCGGGGGGAGTTCATACAATGAGCAGTTCTTC.

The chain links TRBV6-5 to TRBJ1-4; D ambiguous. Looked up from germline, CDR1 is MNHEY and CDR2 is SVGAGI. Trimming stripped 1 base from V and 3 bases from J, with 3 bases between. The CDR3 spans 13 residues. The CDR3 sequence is CASSYLPNEKLFF. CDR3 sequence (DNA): TGTGCCAGCAGTTACTTACCTAATGAAAAACTGTTTTTT.

The CDR3 DNA follows: TGTGCCAGCACCCTTCAACCGGGAGCTAATAAGGGTGAGCAGTTCTTC. It translates to CASTLQPGANKGEQFF. The gene calls are TRBV3-1 and TRBJ2-1; weak D call: TRBD2 (6 bases). This CDR3 is built from 16 residues. V lost 7 bases and J 9 bases, leaving 25 bases between the germline ends. Per the germline V gene, CDR1 is LGHDT and CDR2 is YNNKEL (reference sequence).

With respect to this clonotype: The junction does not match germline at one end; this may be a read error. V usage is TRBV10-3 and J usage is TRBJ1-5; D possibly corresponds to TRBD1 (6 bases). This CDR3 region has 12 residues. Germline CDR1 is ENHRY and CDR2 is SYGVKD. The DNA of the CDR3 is TGTACCATCATTGAGGGGGATCAGCCCCAGCATTTT. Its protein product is CTIIEGDQPQHF.

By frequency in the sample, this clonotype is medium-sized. In nucleotides, the CDR3 is TGTGCCAGCAGTGACAGGGTAGGCACTGAAGCTTTCTTT. Translation gives CASSDRVGTEAFF. The chain joins TRBV6-5 to TRBJ1-1; TRBD1 matches 7 bases. The junction had 4 bases not matched to a gene; V was cut back by 5 bases and J by 4 bases. The CDR3 is 13 residues long. Per the germline V gene, CDR1 is MNHEY and CDR2 is SVGAGI.

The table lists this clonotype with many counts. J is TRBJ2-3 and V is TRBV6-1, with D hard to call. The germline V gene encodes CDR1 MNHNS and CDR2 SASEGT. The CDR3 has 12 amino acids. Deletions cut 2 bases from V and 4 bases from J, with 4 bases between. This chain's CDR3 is CASSEWSDTQYF. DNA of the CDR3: TGTGCCAGCAGTGAATGGTCAGATACGCAGTATTTT.

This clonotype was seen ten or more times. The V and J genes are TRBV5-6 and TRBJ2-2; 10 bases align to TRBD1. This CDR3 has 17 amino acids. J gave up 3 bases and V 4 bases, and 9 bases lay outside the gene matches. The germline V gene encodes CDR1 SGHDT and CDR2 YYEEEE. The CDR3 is CASSHLRDRGDTGELFF. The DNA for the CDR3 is TGTGCCAGCAGCCACCTACGGGACAGGGGAGACACCGGGGAGCTGTTTTTT.

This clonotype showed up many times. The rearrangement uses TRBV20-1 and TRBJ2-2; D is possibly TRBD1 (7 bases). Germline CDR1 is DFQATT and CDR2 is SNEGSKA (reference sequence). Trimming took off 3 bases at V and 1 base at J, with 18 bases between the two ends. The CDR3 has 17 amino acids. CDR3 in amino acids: CSARGGAGGLNTGELFF. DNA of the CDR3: TGCAGTGCTAGGGGCGGGGCAGGGGGTTTGAACACCGGGGAGCTGTTTTTT.

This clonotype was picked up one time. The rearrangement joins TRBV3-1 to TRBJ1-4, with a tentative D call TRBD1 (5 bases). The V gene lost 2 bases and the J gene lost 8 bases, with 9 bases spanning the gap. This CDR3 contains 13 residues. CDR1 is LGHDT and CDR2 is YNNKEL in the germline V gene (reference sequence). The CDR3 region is CASSQRGGEKLFF. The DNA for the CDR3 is TGTGCCAGCAGCCAACGGGGCGGCGAAAAACTGTTTTTT.